The 32 T cell receptor beta chains below were found in one sample sequenced in a study of T cells in Graves' hyperthyroidism and ophthalmopathy. TCR beta CDR3 sequences were amplified from RNA transcripts. RT-PCR in the first round (using the HTBI primer set) targeted the TCR CDR3. TCRdb re-derived calls from the multiplex PCR reads in MiXCR, one entry per CDR3 protein. Among about 400,000 distinct CDR3 sequences listed, about 14% were seen once. The sample consisted of blood. These receptors came from a man aged 50-59 years with Graves' ophthalmopathy.

This clonotype occurred many times. The V gene is TRBV10-3, the J gene TRBJ1-1; D is undetermined. This CDR3 is built from 12 residues. Trimming shortened V by 2 bases and J by 4 bases, and 5 bases separated the two germline ends. The germline gives CDR1 ENHRY, CDR2 SYGVKD. The CDR3, as DNA: TGTGCCATCAGTGAGGGTACCACTGAAGCTTTCTTT. Translation gives CAISEGTTEAFF.

This clonotype has just a few counts. This chain connects TRBV20-1 to TRBJ2-1; weak D call: TRBD2 (6 bases). V lost 6 bases, J lost 2 bases, and 14 bases lay in between. Germline CDR1 reads DFQATT; CDR2 reads SNEGSKA (reference sequence). The CDR3 covers 14 residues. CDR3 sequence: CSAHGSSTYNEQFF. For the CDR3, the DNA is TGCAGTGCGCACGGGAGCTCGACCTACAATGAGCAGTTCTTC.

In its sample, this clonotype was seen many times. The rearrangement links TRBV7-2 to TRBJ1-6; 7 bases fit TRBD1. The CDR3 has 16 residues. Germline V gene data show CDR1 as SGHTA and CDR2 as FQGNSA. V gave up 4 bases and J gave up 9 bases; unmatched junction bases: 12. This CDR3 is CASSSPGGTALSPLHF. The CDR3 bases are TGTGCCAGCAGCTCGCCGGGGGGGACAGCCCTTTCACCCCTCCACTTT.

This clonotype showed up many times. The chain employs TRBV20-1 and TRBJ2-7; 10 bases align to TRBD1. CDR1 and CDR2 from the germline V gene are DFQATT and SNEGSKA (reference sequence). V shed 4 bases, J shed 5 bases, and the junction held 8 bases outside the gene matches. This CDR3 is 14 amino acids long. DNA of the CDR3: TGCAGTGCTAAACCGGGACAGGGGTTCCACGAGCAGTACTTC. As protein: CSAKPGQGFHEQYF.

This clonotype was observed at least ten times. The V and J genes are TRBV7-3 and TRBJ1-2; possible D gene TRBD1, 5 bases. Germline V lookup: CDR1 SGHTA, CDR2 FQGTGA. Trimming removed 1 base at V and 3 bases at J, with 12 bases between. The CDR3 length is 15 residues. The DNA of the CDR3 is TGTGCCAGCAGCTTAAAGGGCAGGGTCGACTATGGCTACACCTTC. It encodes CASSLKGRVDYGYTF.

At least ten counts were recorded for this clonotype. V and J are TRBV18 and TRBJ1-4, with D unresolved. The V gene's germline CDR1 is KGHSH and CDR2 LQKENI. The CDR3 consists of 15 residues. V was shortened by 2 bases and J by 0 bases, with 7 bases between the two germline ends. CDR3 loop: CASSPNGATNEKLFF. The CDR3 nucleotides read TGTGCCAGCTCACCAAACGGGGCAACTAATGAAAAACTGTTTTTT.

The genes are TRBV18 and TRBJ2-1; D is undetermined. Per germline, CDR1 KGHSH and CDR2 LQKENI. This CDR3 is 16 amino acids long. The ends were cut back, 3 bases at V and 8 bases at J, with 20 bases in the middle. Written as DNA, the CDR3 is TGTGCCAGCTCACCCGAGATTGTCGGGCTTTTGGATGAGCAGTTCTTC. As protein: CASSPEIVGLLDEQFF.

The V gene is TRBV4-2, the J gene TRBJ2-5; D is tentatively TRBD1 or TRBD2 (7 bases each). The V gene lost 3 bases and the J gene lost 2 bases, with 13 bases spanning the gap. This CDR3 contains 15 residues. CDR1 is LGHNA and CDR2 is YNFKEQ in the germline V gene. The CDR3, as DNA: TGTGCCAGCAGCCACGGGGGGACAGAACAAGAGACCCAGTACTTC. Its translation: CASSHGGTEQETQYF.

This clonotype was seen many times. The CDR3 nucleotides read TGTGCCAGCAGCACAACTAGCGGGGTATACAATGAGCAGTTCTTC. It is translated as CASSTTSGVYNEQFF. The chain carries TRBV7-2 and TRBJ2-1, with 10 bases fitting TRBD2. This CDR3 is 15 amino acids long. The V and J ends lost 5 bases and 4 bases, in that order; junction bases with no gene match: 5. Germline-derived CDR1 and CDR2 are SGHTA and FQGNSA.

This clonotype was counted many times. CDR3 sequence reads: CASSSMRGSYEQYF. CDR3 DNA: TGTGCCAGCAGCTCCATGCGGGGGTCCTACGAGCAGTACTTC. This chain links TRBV7-2 with TRBJ2-7, with 7 nucleotides matching TRBD2. The CDR3 totals 14 residues. With 4 bases clipped from V and 1 base from J, the junction kept 4 bases outside the gene matches. The V gene's germline CDR1 is SGHTA and CDR2 FQGNSA.

V gene TRBV7-9 combines with J gene TRBJ2-1, with 14 positions matching TRBD2. After removal of 5 bases from V and 4 bases from J, the junction contained 10 bases not matched to a gene. The CDR3 is made up of 18 amino acids. Germline CDR1 SEHNR, CDR2 FQNEAQ (reference sequence). CDR3 in amino acids: CASSKGTSGSMSYNEQFF. In DNA, the CDR3 is TGTGCCAGCAGCAAGGGGACTAGCGGGAGCATGTCGTACAATGAGCAGTTCTTC. The complete variable domain, with remaining parts taken from reference TRBV7-9 and TRBJ2-1, reads DTGVSQNPRHKITKRGQNVTFRCDPISEHNRLYWYRQTLGQGPEFLTYFQNEAQLEKSRLLSDRFSAERPKGSFSTLEIQRTEQGDSAMYLCASSKGTSGSMSYNEQFFGPGTRLTVL.

This clonotype was counted at least ten times. V and J are TRBV18 and TRBJ2-1; 13 bases match TRBD2. Unmatched junction bases numbered 10, after V lost 6 bases and J lost 5 bases. This CDR3 contains 17 residues. The germline gives CDR1 KGHSH, CDR2 LQKENI. The CDR3 sequence is CASSRTSGSFSHNEQFF. The CDR3 DNA reads as TGTGCCAGCTCCCGGACTAGCGGGAGTTTTTCCCACAATGAGCAGTTCTTC.

V gene TRBV12-3 or TRBV12-4 combines with J gene TRBJ2-7; TRBD2 matches at 8 bases. After removal of 5 bases from V and 4 bases from J, the junction contained 7 bases not matched to a gene. The CDR3 runs to 14 residues. DNA of the CDR3: TGTGCCAGCAGTCTCTGGCGGGGGGTGTACGAGCAGTACTTC. Its protein is CASSLWRGVYEQYF.

The sample holds many counts of this clonotype. CDR3 amino acids: CAWSVRPSNTGELFF. In DNA, the CDR3 is TGTGCCTGGAGTGTACGCCCCTCCAACACCGGGGAGCTGTTTTTT. V and J are TRBV30 and TRBJ2-2; no clear D gene. The CDR3 has 15 amino acids. V was shortened by 0 bases and J by 2 bases, with 10 bases between the two germline ends. The germline V gene encodes CDR1 GTSNPN and CDR2 SVGIG (reference sequence).

In this sample, this clonotype turned up a few times. The chain combines TRBV11-2 with TRBJ2-1; 12 bases map to TRBD1. CDR3 size: 13 residues. The V gene's germline CDR1 is SGHAT and CDR2 FQNNGV. J lost 14 bases, V lost 6 bases, and 8 bases had no gene match. CDR3 nucleotide sequence: TGTGCCAGCAGTCCCGGGACAGGGGGCGTCGAGTTCTTC. The encoded protein is CASSPGTGGVEFF.

The count of this clonotype is one. A read error is possible here, since a much larger clone lies one base away. Here the CDR3 omits its conserved ending phenylalanine or tryptophan, so a read error is the likely source. The chain is built from TRBV28 and TRBJ1-2; no reliable D call. There are 14 residues in the CDR3. The V end lost 2 bases, the J end lost 5 bases, and 12 bases lay between the germline ends. CDR1 MDHEN and CDR2 SYDVKM come from the germline V gene. The CDR3 nucleotides are TGTGCCAGCAGTTTAGGTCCAGCGCGATATGGCTACACCCTC. Translating gives CASSLGPARYGYTL.

As to this clonotype: A read error may be the cause here, since a much bigger clone is one base away. The chain combines TRBV15 with TRBJ2-3; TRBD2 might be the D (6 bases). Germline V gene data show CDR1 as LNHNV and CDR2 as YYDKDF (reference sequence). The germline V and J ends were trimmed by 3 bases and 2 bases, with 15 bases remaining between them. The CDR3 is 16 residues long. CDR3 DNA: TGTGCCACCAGCAGGACTAACGGGAGTCCCACAGATACGCAGTATTTT. It encodes CATSRTNGSPTDTQYF.

The CDR3 coding sequence is TGTGCCAGCAGTGGAGTTAGGACTGAAGCTTTCTTT. As protein: CASSGVRTEAFF. The J gene is TRBJ1-1, the V gene TRBV27; D remains ambiguous. This CDR3 has 12 amino acids. Deletions cut 5 bases from V and 5 bases from J, with 9 bases between. Germline lookup yields CDR1 MNHEY and CDR2 SMNVEV (reference sequence).

This clonotype was seen many times. The CDR3 sequence: CASRSTDRGGYTF. CDR3 nucleotides: TGTGCCAGCAGATCTACGGACAGGGGTGGCTACACCTTC. J is TRBJ1-2 and V is TRBV6-2 or TRBV6-3; TRBD1 agrees at 9 bases. Germline V CDR1 and CDR2: MNHEY, SVGEGT. The CDR3 has 13 amino acids. V lost 6 bases to trimming and J lost 7 bases; unmatched junction nucleotides: 6.

J is TRBJ2-1 and V is TRBV7-9; D might be TRBD2 (6 bases). V was shortened by 1 base and J by 12 bases, with 7 bases between the two germline ends. CDR3 length equals 11 residues. Germline loops: CDR1 SEHNR, CDR2 FQNEAQ (reference sequence). DNA of the CDR3: TGTGCCAGCAGCTTAGGAGCGGGGCAGTTCTTC. Its protein is CASSLGAGQFF. Drawing the rest from reference TRBV7-9 and TRBJ2-1, the complete variable domain is DTGVSQNPRHKITKRGQNVTFRCDPISEHNRLYWYRQTLGQGPEFLTYFQNEAQLEKSRLLSDRFSAERPKGSFSTLEIQRTEQGDSAMYLCASSLGAGQFFGPGTRLTVL.

On this clonotype: A much larger clone lies one base from this, so it may be a read error. The rearrangement links TRBV6-5 to TRBJ2-3; no firm D call. The CDR3 sequence is 13 residues long. V gave up 2 bases and J gave up 0 bases, with 3 bases separating them. Germline assignment: CDR1 MNHEY and CDR2 SVGAGI. Written as DNA, the CDR3 is TGTGCCAGCAGTTACGCTAGCACAGATACGCAGTATTTT. The encoded protein is CASSYASTDTQYF.

This clonotype has just one count. CDR3 amino acids: CASSITTGWNSPLHF. As DNA, the CDR3 is TGTGCCAGTAGTATTACGACAGGGTGGAATTCACCCCTCCACTTT. This chain links TRBV19 with TRBJ1-6, with 7 positions matching TRBD1. The junction had 6 bases not matched to a gene; V was cut back by 3 bases and J by 7 bases. The CDR3 has 15 amino acids. Germline CDR1 reads LNHDA; CDR2 reads SQIVND (reference sequence). Using reference TRBV19 and TRBJ1-6 for the parts outside the CDR3, the full variable domain is DGGITQSPKYLFRKEGQNVTLSCEQNLNHDAMYWYRQDPGQGLRLIYYSQIVNDFQKGDIAEGYSVSREKKESFPLTVTSAQKNPTAFYLCASSITTGWNSPLHFGNGTRLTVT.

This clonotype was counted between two and nine times. The chain combines TRBV20-1 with TRBJ2-5; no reliable D call. This CDR3 has 12 residues. Germline V lookup: CDR1 DFQATT, CDR2 SNEGSKA (reference sequence). V was trimmed by 5 bases and J by 2 bases, leaving 9 bases between them. DNA of the CDR3: TGCAGTGCTTCGTACGAGCAAGAGACCCAGTACTTC. This sequence encodes CSASYEQETQYF.

Many counts were recorded for this clonotype. The chain combines TRBV20-1 with TRBJ2-7; D may correspond to TRBD1 or TRBD2 (5 bases each). The V gene's germline CDR1 is DFQATT and CDR2 SNEGSKA (reference sequence). The CDR3 is made up of 13 amino acids. The CDR3 sequence: CSKLGTGTYEQYF. In DNA form, the CDR3 reads TGCAGCAAACTCGGGACGGGGACCTACGAGCAGTACTTC.

This clonotype appeared a few times. V gene TRBV3-1 combines with J gene TRBJ2-5; D is perhaps TRBD1 or TRBD2 (5 bases each). V dropped 2 bases and J dropped 3 bases, with 13 bases sitting between them. The CDR3 consists of 15 residues. Germline CDR1 reads LGHDT; CDR2 reads YNNKEL (reference sequence). The CDR3 region is CASSQLRGPEETQYF. As DNA, the CDR3 is TGTGCCAGCAGCCAATTAAGGGGACCAGAAGAGACCCAGTACTTC.

The genes are TRBV20-1 and TRBJ2-5; D call uncertain. This CDR3 contains 11 residues. The germline CDR1 and CDR2 sequences are DFQATT and SNEGSKA (reference sequence). With 0 bases removed from V and 7 bases from J, the gap between germline ends came to 6 bases. The CDR3 DNA reads TGCAGTGCTAGAGATAGCTTGACCCAGTACTTC. Its protein is CSARDSLTQYF.

There are many counts of this clonotype. The chain combines TRBV14 with TRBJ2-3; D is undetermined. Trimming removed 2 bases at V and 2 bases at J, with 5 bases between. This CDR3 comprises 13 residues. Germline V gene sequence: CDR1 SGHDN, CDR2 FVKESK. The chain's CDR3 is CASSQSNTDTQYF. The CDR3 DNA is TGTGCCAGCAGCCAATCCAACACAGATACGCAGTATTTT.

This clonotype occurred a few times. The chain combines TRBV6-5 with TRBJ1-2; D remains unclear. This CDR3 spans 15 amino acids. The V gene lost 3 bases and the J gene lost 5 bases, with 16 bases spanning the gap. Germline CDR1 and CDR2: MNHEY and SVGAGI. The CDR3 DNA is TGTGCCAGCAGTTATCTCGGGCTGAATCGATATGGCTACACCTTC. Translating gives CASSYLGLNRYGYTF.

This clonotype was detected once. The rearrangement uses TRBV6-5 and TRBJ2-7; 11 nucleotides agree with TRBD1. The CDR3 runs 19 residues. Germline V lookup: CDR1 MNHEY, CDR2 SVGAGI. V was clipped by 0 bases and J by 6 bases; unmatched bases: 16. The CDR3 sequence is CASSYSIPFSGQGASEQYF. As DNA, the CDR3 is TGTGCCAGCAGTTACTCGATTCCTTTTTCAGGACAGGGGGCCAGCGAGCAGTACTTC.

This clonotype was seen a few times. This chain joins TRBV25-1 and TRBJ2-7; D remains unclear. The CDR3 contains 12 residues. Germline V gives CDR1 MGHDK, CDR2 SYGVNS. V lost 3 bases and J lost 7, with 10 bases in between. CDR3 protein: CASSDTFGEQYF. CDR3 coding DNA: TGTGCCAGCAGTGACACCTTCGGAGAGCAGTACTTC.

This clonotype was seen more than once but under ten times. The J gene is TRBJ2-1, the V gene TRBV6-2 or TRBV6-3, with TRBD2 matching 13 bases. Germline V gene lookup returns CDR1 MNHEY and CDR2 SVGEGT. CDR3 size: 16 residues. J gave up 4 bases and V 7 bases, and 7 bases lay outside the gene matches. CDR3: CASTPSGLAGYNEQFF. CDR3 nucleotide sequence: TGTGCCAGCACTCCTTCGGGACTAGCGGGATACAATGAGCAGTTCTTC.

The V call is TRBV27, the J call TRBJ2-1; TRBD2 matches 13 bases. The V gene end was trimmed by 6 bases and the J gene end by 10 bases; junction bases not matched to a gene: 9. This CDR3 spans 15 amino acids. Germline CDR1 is MNHEY and CDR2 is SMNVEV (reference sequence). The DNA for the CDR3 is TGTGCCAGCAGATCTACTAGCGGGAGGGGTTGGGAGCAGTTCTTC. Translation gives CASRSTSGRGWEQFF.